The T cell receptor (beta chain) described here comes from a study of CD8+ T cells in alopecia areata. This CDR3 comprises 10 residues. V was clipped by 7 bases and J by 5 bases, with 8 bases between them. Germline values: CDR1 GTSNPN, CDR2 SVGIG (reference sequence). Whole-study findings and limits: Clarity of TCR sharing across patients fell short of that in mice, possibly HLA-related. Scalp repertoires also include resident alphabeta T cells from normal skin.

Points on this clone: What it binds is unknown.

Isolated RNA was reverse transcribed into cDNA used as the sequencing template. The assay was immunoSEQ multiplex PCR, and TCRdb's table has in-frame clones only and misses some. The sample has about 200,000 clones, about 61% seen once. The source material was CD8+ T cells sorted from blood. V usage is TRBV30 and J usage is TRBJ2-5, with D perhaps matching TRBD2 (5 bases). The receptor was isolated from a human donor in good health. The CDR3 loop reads CASGGETQYF. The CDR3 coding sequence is TGTGCCTCTGGCGGGGAGACCCAGTACTTC.